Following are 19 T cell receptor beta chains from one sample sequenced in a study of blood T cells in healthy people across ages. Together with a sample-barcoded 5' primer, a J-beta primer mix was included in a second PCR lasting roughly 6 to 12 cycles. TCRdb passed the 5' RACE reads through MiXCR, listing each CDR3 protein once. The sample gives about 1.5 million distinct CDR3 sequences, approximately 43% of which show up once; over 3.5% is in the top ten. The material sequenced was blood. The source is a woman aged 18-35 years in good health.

The CDR3 DNA sequence: TGTGCCAGCAGTTACTCAAGGGGGGCACGCTCCTACAATGAGCAGTACTTC. This encodes CASSYSRGARSYNEQYF. The V call is TRBV6-2 or TRBV6-3, the J call TRBJ2-7; either TRBD1 or TRBD2 may fit D (6 bases each). Germline V gives CDR1 MNHEY, CDR2 SVGEGT. This CDR3 has 17 amino acids. The V end lost 0 bases, the J end lost 7 bases, and 22 bases lay between the germline ends.

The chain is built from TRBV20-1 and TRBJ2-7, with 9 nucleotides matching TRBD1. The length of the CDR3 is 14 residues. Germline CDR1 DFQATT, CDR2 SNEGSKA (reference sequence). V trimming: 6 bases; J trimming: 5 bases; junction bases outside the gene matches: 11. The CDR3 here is CSAPRGTGSHEQYF. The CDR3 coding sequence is TGCAGTGCACCCCGGGGGACAGGGTCTCACGAGCAGTACTTC.

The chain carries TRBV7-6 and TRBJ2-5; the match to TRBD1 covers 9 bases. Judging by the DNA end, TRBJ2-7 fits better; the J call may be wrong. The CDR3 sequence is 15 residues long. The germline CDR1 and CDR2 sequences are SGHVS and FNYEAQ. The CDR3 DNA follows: TGTGCCAGCAGCTTGGGGGGGACAGGGAGCGACGAGCAGTACTTC. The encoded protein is CASSLGGTGSDEQYF.

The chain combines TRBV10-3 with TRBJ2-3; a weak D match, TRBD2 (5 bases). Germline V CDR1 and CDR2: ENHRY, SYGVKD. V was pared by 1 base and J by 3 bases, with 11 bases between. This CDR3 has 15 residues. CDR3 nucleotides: TGTGCCATCAGTGAGTACGGGGTTTCAACAGATACGCAGTATTTT. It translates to CAISEYGVSTDTQYF.

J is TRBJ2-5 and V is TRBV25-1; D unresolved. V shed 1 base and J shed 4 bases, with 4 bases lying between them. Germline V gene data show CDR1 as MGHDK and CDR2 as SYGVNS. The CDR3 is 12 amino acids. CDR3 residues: CASSESLETQYF. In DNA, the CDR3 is TGTGCCAGCAGTGAATCTCTAGAGACCCAGTACTTC.

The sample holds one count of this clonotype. The chain's CDR3 is CASSQEEQITGELFF. Here the CDR3 DNA reads TGTGCCAGCAGCCAAGAGGAACAAATAACCGGGGAGCTGTTTTTT. This chain uses TRBV4-2 with TRBJ2-2; D uncertain. The V and J ends lost 0 bases and 5 bases respectively, with 10 bases between them. This CDR3 has 15 residues. Germline V lookup: CDR1 LGHNA, CDR2 YNFKEQ.

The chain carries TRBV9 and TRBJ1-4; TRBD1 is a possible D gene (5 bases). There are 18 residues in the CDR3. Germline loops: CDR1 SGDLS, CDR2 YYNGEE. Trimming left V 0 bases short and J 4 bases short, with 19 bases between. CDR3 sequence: CASSVGWDSPSGNEKLFF. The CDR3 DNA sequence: TGTGCCAGCAGCGTAGGATGGGACTCCCCGTCGGGTAATGAAAAACTGTTTTTT.

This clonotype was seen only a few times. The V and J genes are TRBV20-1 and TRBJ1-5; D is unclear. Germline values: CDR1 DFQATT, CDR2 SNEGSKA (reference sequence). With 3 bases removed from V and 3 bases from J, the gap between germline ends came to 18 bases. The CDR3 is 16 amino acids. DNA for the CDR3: TGCAGTGCTAGTAGAGAGGCCCCCCTTATCAATCAGCCCCAGCATTTT. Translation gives CSASREAPLINQPQHF.

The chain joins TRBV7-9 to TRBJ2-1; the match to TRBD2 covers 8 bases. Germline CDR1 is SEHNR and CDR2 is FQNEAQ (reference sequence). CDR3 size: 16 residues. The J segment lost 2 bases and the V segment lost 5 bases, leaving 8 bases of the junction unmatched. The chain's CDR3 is CASSQGSGRPYNEQFF. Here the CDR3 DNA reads TGTGCCAGCAGCCAAGGCAGCGGGAGACCCTACAATGAGCAGTTCTTC. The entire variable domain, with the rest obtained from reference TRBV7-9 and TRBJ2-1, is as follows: DTGVSQNPRHKITKRGQNVTFRCDPISEHNRLYWYRQTLGQGPEFLTYFQNEAQLEKSRLLSDRFSAERPKGSFSTLEIQRTEQGDSAMYLCASSQGSGRPYNEQFFGPGTRLTVL.

The CDR3 region is CASSLFLMDGYTF. The CDR3 DNA reads as TGTGCCAGCAGTTTATTCCTGATGGATGGCTACACCTTC. The rearrangement links TRBV27 to TRBJ1-2; no clear D. V dropped 1 base and J dropped 6 bases, with 9 bases sitting between them. Germline V gene data show CDR1 as MNHEY and CDR2 as SMNVEV (reference sequence). The CDR3 consists of 13 residues.

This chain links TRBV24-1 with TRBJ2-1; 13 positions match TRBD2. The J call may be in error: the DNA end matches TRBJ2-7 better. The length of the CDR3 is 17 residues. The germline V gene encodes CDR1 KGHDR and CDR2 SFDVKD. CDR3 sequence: CATSDSWTSGGYNEQYF. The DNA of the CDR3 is TGTGCCACCAGTGATTCCTGGACTAGCGGGGGTTACAATGAGCAGTACTTC.

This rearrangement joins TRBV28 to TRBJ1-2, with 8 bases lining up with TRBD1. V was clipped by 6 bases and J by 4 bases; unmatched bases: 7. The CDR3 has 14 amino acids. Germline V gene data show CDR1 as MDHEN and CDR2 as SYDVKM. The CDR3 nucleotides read TGTGCCAGCAGGCAGATACAGGGGGTCTATGGCTACACCTTC. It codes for CASRQIQGVYGYTF.

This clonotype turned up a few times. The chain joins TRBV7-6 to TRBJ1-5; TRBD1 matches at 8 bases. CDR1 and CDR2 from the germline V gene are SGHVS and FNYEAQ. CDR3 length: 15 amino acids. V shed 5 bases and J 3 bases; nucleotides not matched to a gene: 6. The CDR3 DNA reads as TGTGCCAGCAGCCTGGGACAGGCCTACAATCAGCCCCAGCATTTT. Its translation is CASSLGQAYNQPQHF.

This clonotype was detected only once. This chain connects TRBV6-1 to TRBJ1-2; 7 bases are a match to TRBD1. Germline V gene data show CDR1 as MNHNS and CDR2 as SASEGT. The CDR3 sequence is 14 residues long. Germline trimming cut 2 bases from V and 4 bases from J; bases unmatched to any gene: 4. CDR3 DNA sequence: TGTGCCAGCAGTGAAACAGGGGTTGGCTATGGCTACACCTTC. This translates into CASSETGVGYGYTF.

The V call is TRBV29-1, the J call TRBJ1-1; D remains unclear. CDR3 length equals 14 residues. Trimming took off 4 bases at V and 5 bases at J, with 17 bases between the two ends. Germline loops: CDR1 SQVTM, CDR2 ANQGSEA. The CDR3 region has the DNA TGCAGCGTTGCGCCTGCCATTCTAGTGACTGAAGCTTTCTTT. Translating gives CSVAPAILVTEAFF. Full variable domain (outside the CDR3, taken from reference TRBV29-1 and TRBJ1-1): SAVISQKPSRDICQRGTSLTIQCQVDSQVTMMFWYRQQPGQSLTLIATANQGSEATYESGFVIDKFPISRPNLTFSTLTVSNMSPEDSSIYLCSVAPAILVTEAFFGQGTRLTVV.

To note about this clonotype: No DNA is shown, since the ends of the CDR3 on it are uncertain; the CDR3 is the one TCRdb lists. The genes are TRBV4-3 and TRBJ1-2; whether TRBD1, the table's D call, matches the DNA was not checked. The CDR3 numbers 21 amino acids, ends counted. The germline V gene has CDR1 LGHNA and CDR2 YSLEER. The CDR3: CASSQDSSRYYGYTFGSGTTF.

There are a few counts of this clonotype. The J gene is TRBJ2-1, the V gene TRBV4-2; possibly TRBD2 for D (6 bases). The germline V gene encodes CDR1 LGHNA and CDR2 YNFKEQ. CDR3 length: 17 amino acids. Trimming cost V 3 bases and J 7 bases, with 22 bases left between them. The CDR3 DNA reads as TGTGCCAGCAGCCATGACAAACTAGCCCAGACGGGAAATGAGCAGTTCTTC. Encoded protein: CASSHDKLAQTGNEQFF.

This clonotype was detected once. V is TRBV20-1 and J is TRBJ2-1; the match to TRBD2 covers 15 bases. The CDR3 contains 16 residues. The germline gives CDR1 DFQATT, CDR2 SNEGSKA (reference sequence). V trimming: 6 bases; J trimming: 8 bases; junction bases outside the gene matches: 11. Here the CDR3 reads CSASRGTSGGLDEQFF. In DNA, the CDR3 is TGCAGTGCGAGTCGCGGGACTAGCGGGGGGTTGGATGAGCAGTTCTTC.

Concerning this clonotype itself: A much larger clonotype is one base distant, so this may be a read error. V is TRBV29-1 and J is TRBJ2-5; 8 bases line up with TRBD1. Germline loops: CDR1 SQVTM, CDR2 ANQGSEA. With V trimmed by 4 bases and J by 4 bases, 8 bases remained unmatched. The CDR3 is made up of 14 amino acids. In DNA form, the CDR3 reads TGCAGCGTTGGATCGACAGGGGAGTCAGAGACCCAGTACTTC. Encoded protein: CSVGSTGESETQYF. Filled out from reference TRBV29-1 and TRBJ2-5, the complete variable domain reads SAVISQKPSRDICQRGTSLTIQCQVDSQVTMMFWYRQQPGQSLTLIATANQGSEATYESGFVIDKFPISRPNLTFSTLTVSNMSPEDSSIYLCSVGSTGESETQYFGPGTRLLVL.